This TCR beta chain originates from a study of beta chain features in type 1 diabetes. The investigators reverse transcribed all of the isolated RNA, so they sequenced expressed TCRB transcripts. Naive, central memory and regulatory T cell samples produced a mean of around 4 million reads. Here immunoSEQ multiplex PCR was the method, and the copy in TCRdb shows in-frame clones only, minus some. Among roughly 400,000 clones listed, 9.6% were seen once. The CDR3 totals 15 residues. Trimming took 0 bases from V and 1 from J, leaving 12 bases between them. Germline CDR1 reads GTSNPN; CDR2 reads SVGIG (reference sequence). This clone was observed a few times. The target antigen is unknown. Sorting of CD4+ naive, central memory, regulatory and stem cell-like memory cells was performed via CD45RO/CCR7/CD25/CD127/CD95/CD27. Findings and caveats of the study: Whether HLA type affects TCRB rearrangement stayed undetermined in the present work. All four CD4+ subsets from Type 1 diabetes patients carried moderately but significantly shorter TCRB CDR3s.

Sequenced sample: central memory CD4+ T cells from blood. The rearrangement joins TRBV30 to TRBJ1-2; D is undetermined. The origin of this receptor is a man younger than 40 with type 1 diabetes. The CDR3, as DNA: TGTGCCTGGAGTGTAATTTTAGGGAGTAACTATGGCTACACCTTC. This encodes CAWSVILGSNYGYTF.